The source of this T cell receptor (beta chain) is a study of T cell responses to AZD1222 COVID-19 vaccine. The study's findings and limits: Baseline seropositivity occurred in only a handful of AZD1222 recipients. Spike-wide coverage was observed for vaccine-associated CD4 TCRs, with dominant responses at 160-218 and 743-854.

The method was immunoSEQ multiplex PCR; TCRdb's version includes in-frame clones alone and lacks a portion of them. The sample lists some 100,000 clones, approximately 90% occurring once. Germline V CDR1 and CDR2: KGHDR, SFDVKD. The CDR3 contains 13 residues. Details on this clone: The antigen remains undetermined. One end of the junction fails to match germline, which may point to a read error.

Sequenced material: peripheral blood, taken on day 0 of AZD1222 vaccination. This sequence was found in an adult in good health. V is TRBV24-1 and J is TRBJ2-1; D gene ambiguous. CDR3 in amino acids: CATSDGAYNEQFF. CDR3 nucleotide sequence: TGTGCAACCAGTGATGGGGCCTACAATGAGCAGTTCTTC.